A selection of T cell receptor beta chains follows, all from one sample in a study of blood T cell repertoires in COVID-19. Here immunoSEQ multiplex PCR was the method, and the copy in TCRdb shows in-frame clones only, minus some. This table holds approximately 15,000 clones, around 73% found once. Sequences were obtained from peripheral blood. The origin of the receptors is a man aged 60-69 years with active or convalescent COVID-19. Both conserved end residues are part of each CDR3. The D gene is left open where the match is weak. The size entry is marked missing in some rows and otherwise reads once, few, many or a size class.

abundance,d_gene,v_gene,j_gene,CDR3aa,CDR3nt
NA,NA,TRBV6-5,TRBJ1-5,CASRVQGASNQPQHF,TGTGCCAGCAGGGTACAGGGTGCTAGCAATCAGCCCCAGCATTTT
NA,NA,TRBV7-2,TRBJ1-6,CASRPGGATNSPLHF,TGTGCCAGCAGACCAGGCGGGGCCACTAATTCACCCCTCCACTTT
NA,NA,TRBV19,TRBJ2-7,CASSYRDTVSYEQYF,TGTGCCAGTAGCTACCGGGACACAGTCTCCTACGAGCAGTACTTC
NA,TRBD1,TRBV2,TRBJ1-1,CASRGTALNTEAFF,TGTGCCAGCAGGGGGACAGCTCTGAACACTGAAGCTTTCTTT
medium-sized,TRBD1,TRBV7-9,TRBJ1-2,CASSRDRGGSSYGYTF,TGTGCCAGCAGTCGGGACAGAGGAGGTTCTAGCTATGGCTACACCTTC
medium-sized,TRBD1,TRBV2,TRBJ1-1,CASDHRGTEAFF,TGTGCCAGCGATCACAGGGGCACTGAAGCTTTCTTT
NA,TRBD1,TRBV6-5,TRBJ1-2,CASRGQGSYGYTF,TGTGCCAGCAGAGGACAGGGGAGCTATGGCTACACCTTC
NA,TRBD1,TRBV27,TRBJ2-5,CASRGQGETQYF,TGTGCCAGCAGGGGACAGGGGGAGACCCAGTACTTC
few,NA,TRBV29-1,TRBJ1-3,CSVMVGPISGNTIYF,TGCAGCGTTATGGTTGGGCCGATCTCTGGAAACACCATATATTTT
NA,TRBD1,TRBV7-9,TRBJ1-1,CASSFSQDRVANTEAFF,TGTGCCAGCAGCTTTTCCCAAGACAGGGTGGCTAACACTGAAGCTTTCTTT
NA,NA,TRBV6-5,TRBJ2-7,CASSYAGEYEQYF,TGTGCCAGCAGTTATGCCGGTGAATACGAGCAGTACTTC
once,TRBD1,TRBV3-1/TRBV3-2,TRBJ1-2,CASSQMTGGNGYTF,TGTGCCAGCAGCCAAATGACAGGGGGCAACGGCTACACCTTC
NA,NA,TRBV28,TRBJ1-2,CASKSMNRLYGYTF,TGTGCCAGCAAATCGATGAACAGGCTTTATGGCTACACCTTC
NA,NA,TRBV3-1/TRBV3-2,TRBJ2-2,CASSQSNTGELFF,TGTGCCAGCAGCCAATCAAACACCGGGGAGCTGTTTTTT
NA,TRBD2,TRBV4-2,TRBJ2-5,CASSPRDGGETQYF,TGTGCCAGCAGCCCGAGGGACGGGGGGGAGACCCAGTACTTC
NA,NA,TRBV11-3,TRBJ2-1,CASSLVMNEQFF,TGTGCCAGCAGCTTAGTAATGAATGAGCAGTTCTTC
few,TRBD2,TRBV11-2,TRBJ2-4,CASSKKVVQREWAKNIQYF,TGTGCCAGCAGCAAAAAGGTTGTACAGCGGGAGTGGGCCAAAAACATTCAGTACTTC
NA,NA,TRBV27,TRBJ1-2,CASSLTGFRGYTF,TGTGCCAGCAGTTTGACGGGATTCAGAGGCTACACCTTC
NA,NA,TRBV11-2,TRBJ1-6,CASSHEQPTSPLHF,TGTGCCAGCAGCCATGAACAGCCAACTTCACCCCTCCACTTT
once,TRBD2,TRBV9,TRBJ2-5,CASSVGGSGGAFETQYF,TGTGCCAGCAGCGTAGGTGGTAGCGGGGGGGCCTTTGAGACCCAGTACTTC
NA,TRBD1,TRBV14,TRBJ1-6,CASSVRTGGSPLHF,TGTGCCAGCAGCGTAAGGACAGGGGGGTCACCCCTCCACTTT
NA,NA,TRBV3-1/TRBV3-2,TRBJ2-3,CASSQAAGIGNTQYF,TGTGCCAGCAGCCAAGCCGCGGGGATCGGGAATACGCAGTATTTT
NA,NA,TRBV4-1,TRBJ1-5,CASSLEGGSNQPQHF,TGCGCCAGCAGCCTCGAGGGGGGGAGCAATCAGCCCCAGCATTTT
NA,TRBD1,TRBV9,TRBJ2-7,CASSVGGQGAYEQYF,TGTGCCAGCAGCGTAGGGGGACAGGGGGCCTACGAGCAGTACTTC
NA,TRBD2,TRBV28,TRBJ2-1,CASTSGGAGVDNEQFF,TGTGCCAGCACCTCTGGGGGTGCGGGAGTTGACAATGAGCAGTTCTTC
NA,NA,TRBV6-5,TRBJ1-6,CASSNPQDSPLHF,TGTGCCAGCAGTAACCCACAGGATTCACCCCTCCACTTT
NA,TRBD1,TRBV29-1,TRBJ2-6,CSARDRAGANVLTF,TGCAGCGCCCGGGACAGGGCTGGGGCCAACGTCCTGACTTTC
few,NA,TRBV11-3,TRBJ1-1,CASSLDRTEAFF,TGTGCCAGCAGCTTAGACAGGACTGAAGCTTTCTTT
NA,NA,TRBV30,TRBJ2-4,CAGARTELIQYF,TGTGCCGGGGCTAGAACGGAGCTCATTCAGTACTTC
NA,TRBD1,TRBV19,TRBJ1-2,CASSIPGRGTDGYTF,TGTGCCAGTAGTATACCGGGCAGGGGGACGGATGGCTACACCTTC
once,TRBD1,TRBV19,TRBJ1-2,CASSSDRASNGYTF,TGTGCCAGTAGTTCCGACAGGGCCTCGAATGGCTACACCTTC
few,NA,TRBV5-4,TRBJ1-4,CASSPDYYGEKLFF,TGTGCCAGCAGCCCTGACTACTATGGGGAAAAACTGTTTTTT
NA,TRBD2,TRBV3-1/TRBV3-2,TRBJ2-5,CASSRGSSGAGLAQETQYF,TGTGCCAGCAGCCGGGGGAGTAGCGGGGCCGGGTTGGCCCAAGAGACCCAGTACTTC
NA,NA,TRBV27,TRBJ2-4,CASSIRDAKNIQYF,TGTGCCAGCAGTATCAGGGATGCCAAAAACATTCAGTACTTC
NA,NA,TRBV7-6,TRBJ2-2,CASSPQQLTGELFF,TGTGCCAGCAGCCCGCAACAGTTAACCGGGGAGCTGTTTTTT
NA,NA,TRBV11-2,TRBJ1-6,CASSLAAGALHF,TGTGCCAGCAGCTTGGCCGCGGGCGCCCTCCACTTT
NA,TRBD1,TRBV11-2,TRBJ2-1,CASSSSGTGNPNEQFF,TGTGCCAGCAGCTCCTCCGGGACAGGGAACCCCAATGAGCAGTTCTTC
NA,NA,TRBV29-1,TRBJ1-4,CSVEGGGRGEKLFF,TGCAGCGTTGAAGGAGGCGGAAGAGGTGAAAAACTGTTTTTT
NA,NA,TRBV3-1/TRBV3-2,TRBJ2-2,CASSPRGGALSAGELFF,TGTGCCAGCAGCCCTCGAGGGGGGGCCCTAAGTGCCGGGGAGCTGTTTTTT
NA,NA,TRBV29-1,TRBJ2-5,CSVEGGGHGETQYF,TGCAGCGTTGAAGGAGGCGGGCACGGAGAGACCCAGTACTTC
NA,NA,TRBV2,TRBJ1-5,CASTGVGQPQHF,TGTGCCAGCACAGGGGTAGGACAGCCCCAGCATTTT
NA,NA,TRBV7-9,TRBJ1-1,CASSFWNTEAFF,TGTGCCAGCAGCTTCTGGAACACTGAAGCTTTCTTT
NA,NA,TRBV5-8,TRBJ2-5,CASSLLAAQETQYF,TGTGCCAGCAGTTTACTAGCAGCCCAAGAGACCCAGTACTTC
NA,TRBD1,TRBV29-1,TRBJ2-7,CSAGQLHYEQYF,TGCAGCGCGGGACAGCTTCATTACGAGCAGTACTTC